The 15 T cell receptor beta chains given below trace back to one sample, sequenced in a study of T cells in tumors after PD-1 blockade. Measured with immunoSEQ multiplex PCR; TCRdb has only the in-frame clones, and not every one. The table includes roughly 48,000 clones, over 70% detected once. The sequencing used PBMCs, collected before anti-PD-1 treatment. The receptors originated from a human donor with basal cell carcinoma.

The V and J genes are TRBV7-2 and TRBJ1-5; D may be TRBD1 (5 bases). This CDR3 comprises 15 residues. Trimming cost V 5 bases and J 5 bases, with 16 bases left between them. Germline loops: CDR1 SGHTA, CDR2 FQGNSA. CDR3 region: CASSPPGPRDQPQHF. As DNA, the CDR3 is TGTGCCAGCAGCCCGCCGGGACCCCGGGATCAGCCCCAGCATTTT.

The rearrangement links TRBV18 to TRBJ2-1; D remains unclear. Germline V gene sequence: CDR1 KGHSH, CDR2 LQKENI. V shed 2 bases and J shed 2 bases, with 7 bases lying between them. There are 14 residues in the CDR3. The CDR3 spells CASSPSVPYNEQFF. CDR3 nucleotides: TGTGCCAGCTCACCAAGTGTACCCTACAATGAGCAGTTCTTC.

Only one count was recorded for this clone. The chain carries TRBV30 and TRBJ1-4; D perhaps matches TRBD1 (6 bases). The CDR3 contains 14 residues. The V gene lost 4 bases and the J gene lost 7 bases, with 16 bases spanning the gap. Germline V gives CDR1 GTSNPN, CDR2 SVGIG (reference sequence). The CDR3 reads CAWKLGRGGEKLFF. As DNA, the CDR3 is TGTGCCTGGAAATTGGGCAGGGGCGGTGAAAAACTGTTTTTT.

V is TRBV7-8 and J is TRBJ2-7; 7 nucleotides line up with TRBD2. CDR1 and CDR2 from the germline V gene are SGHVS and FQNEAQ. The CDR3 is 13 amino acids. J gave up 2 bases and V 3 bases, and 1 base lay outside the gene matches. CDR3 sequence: CASSFAGAYEQYF. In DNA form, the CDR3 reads TGTGCCAGCAGCTTCGCGGGGGCCTACGAGCAGTACTTC.

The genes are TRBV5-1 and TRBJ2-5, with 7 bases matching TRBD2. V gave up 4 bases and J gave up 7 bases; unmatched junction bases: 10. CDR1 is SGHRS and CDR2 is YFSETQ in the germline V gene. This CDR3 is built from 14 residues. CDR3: CASSLEAGEGTQYF. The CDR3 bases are TGCGCCAGCAGCCTGGAGGCGGGGGAGGGGACCCAGTACTTC.

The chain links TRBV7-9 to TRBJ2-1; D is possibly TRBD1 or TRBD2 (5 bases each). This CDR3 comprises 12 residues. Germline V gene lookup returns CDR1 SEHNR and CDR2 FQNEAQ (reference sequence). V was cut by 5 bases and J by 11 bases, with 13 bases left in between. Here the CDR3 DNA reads TGTGCCAGCAGCCGAATCCGGGACCAGCAGTTCTTC. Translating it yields CASSRIRDQQFF.

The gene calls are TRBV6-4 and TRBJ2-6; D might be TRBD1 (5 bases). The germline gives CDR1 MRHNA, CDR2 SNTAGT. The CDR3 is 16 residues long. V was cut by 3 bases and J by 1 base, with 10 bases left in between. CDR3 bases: TGTGCCAGCAGTGATATGTCAGGGTCTGGGGCCAACGTCCTGACTTTC. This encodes CASSDMSGSGANVLTF.

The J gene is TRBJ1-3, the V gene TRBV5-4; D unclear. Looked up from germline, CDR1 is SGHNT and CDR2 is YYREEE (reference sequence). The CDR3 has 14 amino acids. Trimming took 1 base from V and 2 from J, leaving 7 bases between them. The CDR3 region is CASSLFGTGNTIYF. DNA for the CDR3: TGTGCCAGCAGCTTGTTTGGAACTGGAAACACCATATATTTT.

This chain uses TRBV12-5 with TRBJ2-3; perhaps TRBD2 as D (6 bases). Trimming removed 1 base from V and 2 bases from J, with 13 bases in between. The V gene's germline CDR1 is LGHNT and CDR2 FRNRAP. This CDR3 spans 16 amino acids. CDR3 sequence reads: CASGLGAGVNTDTQYF. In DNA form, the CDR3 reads TGTGCTAGTGGTTTGGGAGCGGGCGTAAACACAGATACGCAGTATTTT.

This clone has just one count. The CDR3 sequence: CASSLALVDTQYF. The DNA for the CDR3 is TGTGCCAGCAGCTTGGCTTTAGTGGATACGCAGTATTTT. This chain joins TRBV5-6 and TRBJ2-3; D gene unclear. This CDR3 spans 13 amino acids. V lost 0 bases to trimming and J lost 6 bases, with 8 bases between them. Looked up from germline, CDR1 is SGHDT and CDR2 is YYEEEE.

As DNA, the CDR3 is TGTGCCAGCAGAGATACAAGTACGAGCTCCTATAATTCACCCCTCCACTTT. Encoded protein: CASRDTSTSSYNSPLHF. This chain connects TRBV2 to TRBJ1-6; the D is unclear. Germline CDR1 reads SNHLY; CDR2 reads FYNNEI. The V gene lost 6 bases and the J gene lost 0 bases, with 15 bases spanning the gap. The CDR3 is 17 amino acids.

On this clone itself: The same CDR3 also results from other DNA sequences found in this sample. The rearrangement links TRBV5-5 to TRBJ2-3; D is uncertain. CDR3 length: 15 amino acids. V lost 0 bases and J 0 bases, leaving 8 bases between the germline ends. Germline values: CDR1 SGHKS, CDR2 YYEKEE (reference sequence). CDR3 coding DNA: TGTGCCAGCAGCTTGGGAGTCAGTAGCACAGATACGCAGTATTTT. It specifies CASSLGVSSTDTQYF.

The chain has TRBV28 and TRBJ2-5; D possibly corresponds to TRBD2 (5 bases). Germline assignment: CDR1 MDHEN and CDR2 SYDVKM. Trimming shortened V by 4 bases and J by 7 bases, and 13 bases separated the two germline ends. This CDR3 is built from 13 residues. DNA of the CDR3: TGTGCCAGCAGTTGGCGGACTTCGGGGACCCAGTACTTC. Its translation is CASSWRTSGTQYF.

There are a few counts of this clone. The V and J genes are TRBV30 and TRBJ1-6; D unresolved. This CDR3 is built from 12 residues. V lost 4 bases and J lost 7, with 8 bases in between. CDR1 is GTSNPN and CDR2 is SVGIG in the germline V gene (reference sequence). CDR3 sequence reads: CAWKGGNSPLHF. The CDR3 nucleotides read TGTGCCTGGAAAGGCGGAAATTCACCCCTCCACTTT.

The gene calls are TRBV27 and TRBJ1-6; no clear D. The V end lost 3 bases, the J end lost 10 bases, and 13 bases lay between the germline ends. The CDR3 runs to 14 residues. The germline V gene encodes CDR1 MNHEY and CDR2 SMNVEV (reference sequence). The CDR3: CASSFWGGDSPLHF. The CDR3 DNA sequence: TGTGCCAGCAGTTTTTGGGGAGGAGACTCACCCCTCCACTTT.